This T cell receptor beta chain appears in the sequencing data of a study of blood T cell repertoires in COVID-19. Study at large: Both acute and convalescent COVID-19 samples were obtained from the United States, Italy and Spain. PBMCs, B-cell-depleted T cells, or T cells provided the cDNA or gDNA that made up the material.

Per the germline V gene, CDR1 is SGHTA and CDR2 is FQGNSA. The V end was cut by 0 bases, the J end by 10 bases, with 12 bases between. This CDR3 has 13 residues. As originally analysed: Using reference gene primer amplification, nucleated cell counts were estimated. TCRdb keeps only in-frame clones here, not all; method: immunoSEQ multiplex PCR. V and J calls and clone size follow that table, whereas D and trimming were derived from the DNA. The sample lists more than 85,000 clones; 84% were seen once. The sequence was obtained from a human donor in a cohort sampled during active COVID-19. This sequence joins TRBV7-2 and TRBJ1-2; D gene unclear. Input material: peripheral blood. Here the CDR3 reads CASSLAYQRDYTF. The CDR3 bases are TGTGCCAGCAGCTTAGCTTATCAGCGGGACTACACCTTC.